This is a list of T cell receptor beta chains from one sample in a study of blood T cell repertoires in COVID-19. Profiling relied on immunoSEQ multiplex PCR, and the TCRdb table lists in-frame clones only, not all of them. Counted here are around 270,000 clones, more than 75% occurring once; the ten biggest clones make up roughly 5%. Sequences were obtained from peripheral blood. The source is a woman between 55 and 75 years old with COVID-19, enrolled during active disease. CDR3s leave out the opening cysteine and the closing phenylalanine or tryptophan. Each record gives: V gene, J gene, CDR3 protein.

v_call: TRBV19; j_call: TRBJ2-3; cdr3_aa: ASSPPGTSGRGTQY
v_call: TRBV7-9; j_call: TRBJ2-1; cdr3_aa: ASSARTSGSLNEQF
v_call: TRBV6-2/TRBV6-3; j_call: TRBJ2-1; cdr3_aa: ASSGAMGGNEQF
v_call: TRBV19; j_call: TRBJ1-2; cdr3_aa: ASSIDVSFYGYT
v_call: TRBV28; j_call: TRBJ1-5; cdr3_aa: ASSIRGFAGNQPQH
v_call: TRBV27; j_call: TRBJ1-1; cdr3_aa: ASSLWVGSLAEAF
v_call: TRBV11-2; j_call: TRBJ2-1; cdr3_aa: ASSLDLAGGVSYNEQF
v_call: TRBV5-1; j_call: TRBJ2-7; cdr3_aa: ASSPWGGDYEQY
v_call: TRBV30; j_call: TRBJ1-5; cdr3_aa: AWSRAGQPQH
v_call: TRBV3-1/TRBV3-2; j_call: TRBJ1-5; cdr3_aa: ASSEGALGNQPQH
v_call: TRBV9; j_call: TRBJ1-1; cdr3_aa: ASSEPLTGGTEAF
v_call: TRBV14; j_call: TRBJ2-7; cdr3_aa: ASSHLSDRGRDEQY
v_call: TRBV7-9; j_call: TRBJ2-7; cdr3_aa: ASSLFEGPRGGEQY
v_call: TRBV7-9; j_call: TRBJ1-3; cdr3_aa: ASSFRGDTIY
v_call: TRBV20-1; j_call: TRBJ2-3; cdr3_aa: SASLGGGTDTQY
v_call: TRBV19; j_call: TRBJ2-3; cdr3_aa: ASSIGTSGTGTDTQY
v_call: TRBV5-6; j_call: TRBJ2-4; cdr3_aa: ASSLLAGGLGVKNIQY
v_call: TRBV27; j_call: TRBJ1-6; cdr3_aa: ASSQGYSPLH